This T cell receptor (beta chain) emerged from a study of sequential checkpoint blockade in melanoma. Sequencing was performed with immunoSEQ multiplex PCR; in TCRdb, only in-frame clones are kept and a portion is missing. This sample has some 9,000 clones, with 60% to 80% found just once. The treatment: randomized to nivolumab then ipilimumab (arm A) or the reverse (arm B). No patient had prior DNA-damaging chemotherapy. Live CD3+CD8+ CD19− CD56− cells were sorted from PBMCs. The V and J ends lost 6 bases and 5 bases respectively, with 10 bases between them. From germline, CDR1 is KGHSH and CDR2 LQKENI. This CDR3 is 12 amino acids long.

This sample comprised CD8+ T cells sorted from blood (inferred from file names), obtained from a patient given nivolumab and ipilimumab in sequence. The clonotype comes from a human donor with melanoma. The gene calls are TRBV18 and TRBJ1-2; D gene unclear. The chain's CDR3 is CASSPDNYGYTF. DNA for the CDR3: TGTGCCAGCTCCCCAGACAATTATGGCTACACCTTC. The variable domain in full, completed from reference TRBV18 and TRBJ1-2, reads NAGVMQNPRHLVRRRGQEARLRCSPMKGHSHVYWYRQLPEEGLKFMVYLQKENIIDESGMPKERFSAEFPKEGPSILRIQQVVRGDSAAYFCASSPDNYGYTFGSGTRLTVV.